This TCR beta chain is drawn from a study of cytomegalovirus exposure and HLA in healthy donors. The PCR ran on 60 Vbeta and 13 Jbeta primers. TCRdb's copy holds only in-frame clones and misses some; the assay was immunoSEQ multiplex PCR. There are about 170,000 clones in the sample; about four fifths occur only once, and 2% to 3% lies in the top ten. Deletions cut 1 base from V and 9 bases from J, with 10 bases between. CDR1 SGHVS and CDR2 FNYEAQ come from the germline V gene. The CDR3 consists of 13 residues. General study points: In a later analysis, V- and J-gene trimming of beta chains associated with a DCLRE1C missense variant, replicated independently. Specificity for CMV antigens was confirmed in vitro for a few of the CMV-associated chains. Associated with cytomegalovirus, according to the listing, were approximately 160 TCR beta chains. In an earlier analysis, about 90% or about 30%: the productive usage of most TCR beta V segments.

Concerning this clone: What it binds is not known.

This receptor was identified in a male donor in good health and CMV-seronegative. This chain connects TRBV7-6 to TRBJ2-1; D might be TRBD2 (5 bases). Sequencing was done on a sample of PBMCs. The CDR3 nucleotides are TGTGCCAGCAGCTTAGACCTAGCCAGTGAGCAGTTCTTC. This translates into CASSLDLASEQFF.